These 28 T cell receptor beta chains share one sample of origin, sequenced in a study of CD8 T cells in ankylosing spondylitis. From the 5' RACE reads, TCRdb called clonotypes with MiXCR, one entry per CDR3 protein. Found here are some 270,000 distinct CDR3 sequences, about 18% of them singletons; the top ten hold roughly 34%. Sequences were obtained from blood, either unsorted or a sorted T cell fraction (not recorded which). The receptors were gathered from a male donor with ankylosing spondylitis or in good health (not recorded which).

This clonotype was recorded at least ten times. The rearrangement joins TRBV20-1 to TRBJ2-7; maybe TRBD2 (5 bases). The CDR3 runs to 13 residues. With 6 bases removed from V and 1 base from J, the gap between germline ends came to 13 bases. Germline CDR1 is DFQATT and CDR2 is SNEGSKA (reference sequence). CDR3 protein: CSATTPGSYEQYF. The CDR3 DNA sequence: TGCAGTGCCACAACTCCGGGGTCCTACGAGCAGTACTTC.

Only a few counts were recorded for this clonotype. CDR3 region: CASSIAVQLAKNIQYF. The CDR3 coding sequence is TGTGCCAGCAGCATAGCGGTTCAACTAGCCAAAAACATTCAGTACTTC. The V and J genes are TRBV27 and TRBJ2-4, with D maybe TRBD2 (6 bases). Germline CDR1 reads MNHEY; CDR2 reads SMNVEV (reference sequence). The V end was cut by 6 bases, the J end by 0 bases, with 15 bases between. The CDR3 sequence is 16 residues long.

This clonotype was found a few times. The V call is TRBV12-5, the J call TRBJ2-5, with D perhaps TRBD1 (6 bases). Germline CDR1 and CDR2: LGHNT and FRNRAP. This CDR3 has 15 residues. Trimming removed 4 bases from V and 0 bases from J, with 12 bases in between. The CDR3 is CASGWQGFDQETQYF. CDR3 DNA sequence: TGTGCTAGTGGTTGGCAGGGGTTCGACCAAGAGACCCAGTACTTC.

In its sample, this clonotype was seen many times. The rearrangement joins TRBV29-1 to TRBJ2-1; the match to TRBD1 covers 10 bases. Per germline, CDR1 SQVTM and CDR2 ANQGSEA. V lost 5 bases, J lost 1 base, and 8 bases stayed unmatched. The CDR3 is made up of 16 amino acids. In DNA, the CDR3 is TGCAGCGTTAGGCCGGGACAGGGGAGTTCCTACAATGAGCAGTTCTTC. Translation gives CSVRPGQGSSYNEQFF.

The chain carries TRBV12-3 or TRBV12-4 and TRBJ2-1; D unresolved. The length of the CDR3 is 10 residues. V lost 6 bases and J 12 bases, leaving 9 bases between the germline ends. CDR3 region: CASSGSWQFF. CDR3 nucleotides: TGTGCCAGCAGCGGTAGCTGGCAGTTCTTC.

This clonotype was found a few times. The gene calls are TRBV6-1 and TRBJ2-2; 9 nucleotides match TRBD1. V dropped 6 bases and J dropped 6; count of bases not matched to a gene: 5. Per germline, CDR1 MNHNS and CDR2 SASEGT. The CDR3 totals 14 residues. The CDR3: CASRGQGFPGELFF. The CDR3 DNA reads as TGTGCCAGCAGGGGACAGGGATTCCCCGGGGAGCTGTTTTTT.

The rearrangement links TRBV20-1 to TRBJ2-5; D not certain. This CDR3 has 12 residues. The V and J ends lost 5 bases and 4 bases respectively, with 11 bases between them. Per the germline V gene, CDR1 is DFQATT and CDR2 is SNEGSKA (reference sequence). This chain's CDR3 is CSAPAPGETQYF. The CDR3, as DNA: TGCAGTGCTCCGGCCCCGGGAGAGACCCAGTACTTC.

This clonotype was counted between two and nine times. This chain uses TRBV12-3 or TRBV12-4 with TRBJ2-4; perhaps TRBD1 as D (5 bases). The CDR3 has 14 residues. Trimming shortened V by 6 bases and J by 1 base, and 10 bases separated the two germline ends. The DNA for the CDR3 is TGTGCCAGCAGCCTCTGGGGCGCCAAAAACATTCAGTACTTC. This encodes CASSLWGAKNIQYF.

This clonotype was seen a few times. J is TRBJ2-3 and V is TRBV28; no clear D. The CDR3 runs 14 residues. V was shortened by 2 bases and J by 6 bases, with 12 bases between the two germline ends. Germline CDR1 reads MDHEN; CDR2 reads SYDVKM. The CDR3 coding sequence is TGTGCCAGCAGTTTAGCAGAACCCGGGGATACGCAGTATTTT. It codes for CASSLAEPGDTQYF.

The CDR3 DNA sequence: TGTGCCAGCAGTGTACTAGCGGGAGGTTTCCATGAGCAGTTCTTC. As protein: CASSVLAGGFHEQFF. J is TRBJ2-1 and V is TRBV27; 12 positions agree with TRBD2. Germline V CDR1 and CDR2: MNHEY, SMNVEV (reference sequence). The CDR3 length is 15 residues. Trimming at V came to 5 bases and at J to 8 bases, leaving 7 bases not matched to a gene.

The table lists this clonotype with a few counts. V usage is TRBV7-9 and J usage is TRBJ2-5, with unresolved D. The CDR3 consists of 13 residues. V gave up 5 bases and J gave up 5 bases, with 12 bases separating them. Germline V gene sequence: CDR1 SEHNR, CDR2 FQNEAQ (reference sequence). The CDR3 nucleotides are TGTGCCAGCAGCCCAGCTTTGAGGGAGACCCAGTACTTC. It is translated as CASSPALRETQYF.

V and J are TRBV5-1 and TRBJ2-3; D is perhaps TRBD2 (5 bases). Looked up from germline, CDR1 is SGHRS and CDR2 is YFSETQ. This CDR3 is 16 amino acids long. The V and J ends lost 5 bases and 0 bases respectively, with 16 bases between them. The CDR3 bases are TGCGCCAGCAGGGGTCGGGAAGCGCTTAGCACAGATACGCAGTATTTT. Translation gives CASRGREALSTDTQYF.

This clonotype was recorded a few times. The chain couples TRBV6-4 to TRBJ1-5, with unresolved D. Germline lookup yields CDR1 MRHNA and CDR2 SNTAGT. V was pared by 0 bases and J by 5 bases, with 17 bases between. The CDR3 extends over 17 amino acids. The CDR3 nucleotides are TGTGCCAGCAGTGACTCGTGCGGTGGGAGGGTGGATCAGCCCCAGCATTTT. It translates to CASSDSCGGRVDQPQHF.

The chain has TRBV11-1 and TRBJ2-7; a weak D match, TRBD2 (5 bases). The CDR3 is made up of 16 amino acids. Germline V lookup: CDR1 SGHAT, CDR2 FQDESV (reference sequence). V was shortened by 2 bases and J by 4 bases, with 18 bases between the two germline ends. The CDR3 sequence is CASSLSPSGGLYEQYF. CDR3 DNA: TGTGCCAGCAGCTTATCCCCCAGCGGCGGTCTTTACGAGCAGTACTTC.

This clonotype was seen a few times. The V and J genes are TRBV12-3 or TRBV12-4 and TRBJ2-5; D may be TRBD2 (5 bases). The CDR3 extends over 14 amino acids. The germline V and J ends were trimmed by 3 bases and 5 bases, with 13 bases remaining between them. Written as DNA, the CDR3 is TGTGCCAGCAGTTTCACCGGGGTAGGGGAGACCCAGTACTTC. Translating gives CASSFTGVGETQYF.

V is TRBV7-2 and J is TRBJ1-4; D unclear. The CDR3 covers 15 residues. Germline V CDR1 and CDR2: SGHTA, FQGNSA. The V end lost 5 bases, the J end lost 0 bases, and 10 bases lay between the germline ends. The CDR3 protein is CASSLRPATNEKLFF. The CDR3 DNA sequence: TGTGCCAGCAGCCTACGGCCTGCAACTAATGAAAAACTGTTTTTT. Drawing the rest from reference TRBV7-2 and TRBJ1-4, the complete variable domain is GAGVSQSPSNKVTEKGKDVELRCDPISGHTALYWYRQSLGQGLEFLIYFQGNSAPDKSGLPSDRFSAERTGGSVSTLTIQRTQQEDSAVYLCASSLRPATNEKLFFGSGTQLSVL.

This clonotype was detected a few times. The chain links TRBV29-1 to TRBJ2-1; D is undetermined. V lost 6 bases, J lost 4 bases, and 13 bases lay in between. The CDR3 runs 13 residues. CDR1 and CDR2 (germline): SQVTM, ANQGSEA. CDR3 DNA sequence: TGCAGCGTCCTGGACGGAGCATACAATGAGCAGTTCTTC. Translation: CSVLDGAYNEQFF.

This chain uses TRBV20-1 with TRBJ1-3, with D perhaps TRBD1 (6 bases). V was trimmed by 5 bases and J by 4 bases, leaving 15 bases between them. The CDR3 sequence is 14 residues long. Looked up from germline, CDR1 is DFQATT and CDR2 is SNEGSKA (reference sequence). Here the CDR3 DNA reads TGCAGTGCTGCGCATGGGGGGCAAGGAAACACCATATATTTT. Protein product: CSAAHGGQGNTIYF.

The chain recombines TRBV12-3 or TRBV12-4 with TRBJ2-3; 8 positions match TRBD2. V trimming: 5 bases; J trimming: 1 base; junction bases outside the gene matches: 8. The CDR3 sequence is 16 residues long. The CDR3 protein is CASSARTSLGTDTQYF. DNA of the CDR3: TGTGCCAGCAGTGCAAGGACTAGCTTGGGCACAGATACGCAGTATTTT.

The J gene is TRBJ2-3, the V gene TRBV11-2; D is unresolved. This CDR3 region has 15 residues. V lost 1 base and J lost 2, with 10 bases in between. CDR1 and CDR2 (germline): SGHAT, FQNNGV. The CDR3 here is CASSLVSTHTDTQYF. The CDR3 DNA reads TGTGCCAGCAGCTTAGTTTCTACCCACACAGATACGCAGTATTTT.

The chain combines TRBV28 with TRBJ2-3; tentatively, D is TRBD1 or TRBD2 (5 bases each). The germline V and J ends were trimmed by 10 bases and 2 bases, with 13 bases remaining between them. The CDR3 has 13 residues. The germline CDR1 and CDR2 sequences are MDHEN and SYDVKM. DNA for the CDR3: TGTGCCATCGTCGGGGCGTCCACAGATACGCAGTATTTT. Translating it yields CAIVGASTDTQYF. Combining the CDR3 with reference TRBV28 and TRBJ2-3 gives the whole variable domain DVKVTQSSRYLVKRTGEKVFLECVQDMDHENMFWYRQDPGLGLRLIYFSYDVKMKEKGDIPEGYSVSREKKERFSLILESASTNQTSMYLCAIVGASTDTQYFGPGTRLTVL.

This clonotype has a handful of counts. This chain joins TRBV4-1 and TRBJ2-1; D is possibly TRBD1 (5 bases). Deletions cut 4 bases from V and 7 bases from J, with 11 bases between. This CDR3 region has 13 residues. CDR1 and CDR2 (germline): MGHRA, YSYEKL. The CDR3 loop reads CASSPPNRNEQFF. The CDR3 bases are TGCGCCAGCAGCCCCCCTAACAGGAATGAGCAGTTCTTC.

This clonotype has just a few counts. The chain couples TRBV5-6 to TRBJ2-1; 7 bases are shared with TRBD2. Per germline, CDR1 SGHDT and CDR2 YYEEEE. Unmatched junction bases numbered 6, after V lost 4 bases and J lost 2 bases. The CDR3 has 15 residues. The CDR3 DNA reads as TGTGCCAGCAGCACGAAGGCGGGGGCCTACAATGAGCAGTTCTTC. Protein sequence: CASSTKAGAYNEQFF.

V is TRBV12-3 or TRBV12-4 and J is TRBJ2-6, with D possibly TRBD1 on 6 matching bases. V was trimmed by 6 bases and J by 0 bases, leaving 9 bases between them. The CDR3 totals 15 residues. For the CDR3, the DNA is TGTGCCAGCAGAGAGACAGGCTCTGGGGCCAACGTCCTGACTTTC. Translated, it gives CASRETGSGANVLTF.

This clonotype occurred many times. This sequence joins TRBV6-1 and TRBJ2-2, with TRBD2 identical over 9 bases. V lost 7 bases, J lost 2 bases, and 8 bases stayed unmatched. This CDR3 has 16 amino acids. Germline CDR1 reads MNHNS; CDR2 reads SASEGT. CDR3 in DNA: TGTGCCAGCAATGTGGGACTAGCCGTCAACACCGGGGAGCTGTTTTTT. Its translation is CASNVGLAVNTGELFF.

The V and J genes are TRBV12-5 and TRBJ2-5, with D perhaps matching TRBD2 (5 bases). V was cut by 5 bases and J by 5 bases, with 9 bases left in between. This CDR3 contains 12 residues. Germline V gene lookup returns CDR1 LGHNT and CDR2 FRNRAP. Here the CDR3 DNA reads TGTGCTAGTGGTGCGGGCCCGGAGACCCAGTACTTC. It specifies CASGAGPETQYF.

This clonotype showed up just a few times. The V call is TRBV11-2, the J call TRBJ1-5; D is unclear. V lost 5 bases to trimming and J lost 0 bases, with 8 bases between them. CDR1 is SGHAT and CDR2 is FQNNGV in the germline V gene. The CDR3 contains 14 residues. This CDR3 is CASSDGDSNQPQHF. As DNA, the CDR3 is TGTGCCAGCAGCGATGGGGATAGCAATCAGCCCCAGCATTTT.

The chain uses TRBV27 and TRBJ2-1, with 10 bases matching TRBD2. After removal of 4 bases from V and 4 bases from J, the junction contained 7 bases not matched to a gene. The CDR3 runs 16 residues. Germline V gene data show CDR1 as MNHEY and CDR2 as SMNVEV (reference sequence). This CDR3 reads CASSSLAGGLYNEQFF. CDR3 bases: TGTGCCAGCAGTTCTTTAGCGGGAGGCCTATACAATGAGCAGTTCTTC.